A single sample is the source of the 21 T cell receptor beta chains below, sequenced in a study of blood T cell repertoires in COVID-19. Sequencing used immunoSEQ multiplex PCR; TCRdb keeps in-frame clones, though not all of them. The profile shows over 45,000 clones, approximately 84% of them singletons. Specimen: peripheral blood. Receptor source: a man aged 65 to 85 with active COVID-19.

The CDR3 loop is CASKSTGMNTEAFF. CDR3 DNA sequence: TGTGCCAGCAAATCGACAGGGATGAACACTGAAGCTTTCTTT. The chain couples TRBV28 to TRBJ1-1; 7 bases match TRBD1. The ends lost 7 bases at V and 0 bases at J; junction bases unmatched: 5. CDR1 is MDHEN, CDR2 SYDVKM, per germline. The CDR3 runs 14 residues.

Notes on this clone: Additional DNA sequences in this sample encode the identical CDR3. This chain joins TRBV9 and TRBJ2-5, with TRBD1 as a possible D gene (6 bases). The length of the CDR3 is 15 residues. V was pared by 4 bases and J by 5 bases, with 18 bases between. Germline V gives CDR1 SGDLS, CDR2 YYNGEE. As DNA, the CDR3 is TGTGCCAGCAGCCCCCGGGACAACTCGGGGGAGACCCAGTACTTC. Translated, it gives CASSPRDNSGETQYF.

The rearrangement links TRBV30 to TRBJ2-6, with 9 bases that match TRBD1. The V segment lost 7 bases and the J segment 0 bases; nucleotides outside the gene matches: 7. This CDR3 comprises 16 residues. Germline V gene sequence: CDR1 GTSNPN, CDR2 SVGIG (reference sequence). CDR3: CASQGAYSSGANVLTF. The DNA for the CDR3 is TGTGCCTCACAGGGGGCCTACAGCTCTGGGGCCAACGTCCTGACTTTC.

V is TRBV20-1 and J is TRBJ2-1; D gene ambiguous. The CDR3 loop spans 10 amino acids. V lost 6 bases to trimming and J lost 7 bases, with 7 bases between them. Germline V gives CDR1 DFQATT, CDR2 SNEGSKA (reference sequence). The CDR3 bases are TGCAGTGCGTACTTGAATGAGCAGTTCTTC. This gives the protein CSAYLNEQFF.

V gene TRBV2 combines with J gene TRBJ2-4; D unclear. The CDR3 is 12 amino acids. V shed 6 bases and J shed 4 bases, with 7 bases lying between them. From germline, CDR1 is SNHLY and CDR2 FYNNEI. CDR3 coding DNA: TGTGCCAGCAGGGGCAGGAAAAACATTCAGTACTTC. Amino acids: CASRGRKNIQYF.

The CDR3 DNA is TGCGCCAGCAGCTTTTCTGGGGGGACAGGGGCAGGTGAGCAGTTCTTC. Encoded protein: CASSFSGGTGAGEQFF. The chain uses TRBV5-1 and TRBJ2-1; TRBD1 matches 10 bases. The CDR3 is 16 residues long. V lost 2 bases, J lost 9 bases, and 11 bases stayed unmatched. Germline CDR1 is SGHRS and CDR2 is YFSETQ.

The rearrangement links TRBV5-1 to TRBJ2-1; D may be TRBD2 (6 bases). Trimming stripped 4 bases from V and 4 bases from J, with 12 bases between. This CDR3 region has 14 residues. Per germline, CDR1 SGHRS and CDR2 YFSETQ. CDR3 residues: CASSGTSKYNEQFF. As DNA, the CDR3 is TGCGCCAGCAGCGGGACTTCTAAATACAATGAGCAGTTCTTC.

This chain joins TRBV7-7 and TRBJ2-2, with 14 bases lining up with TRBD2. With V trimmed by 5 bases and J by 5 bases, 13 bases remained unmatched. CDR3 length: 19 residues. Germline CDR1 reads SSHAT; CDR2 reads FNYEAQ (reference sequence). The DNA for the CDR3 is TGTGCCAGCAGCGTAGGATTGACTAGCGGGAGGGCCGGAACCGGGGAGCTGTTTTTT. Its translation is CASSVGLTSGRAGTGELFF.

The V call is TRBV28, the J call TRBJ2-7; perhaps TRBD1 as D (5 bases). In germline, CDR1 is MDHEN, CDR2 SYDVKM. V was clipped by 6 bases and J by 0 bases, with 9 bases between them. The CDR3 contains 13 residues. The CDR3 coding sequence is TGTGCCAGCAGGGAGACAGTCTCCTACGAGCAGTACTTC. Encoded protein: CASRETVSYEQYF.

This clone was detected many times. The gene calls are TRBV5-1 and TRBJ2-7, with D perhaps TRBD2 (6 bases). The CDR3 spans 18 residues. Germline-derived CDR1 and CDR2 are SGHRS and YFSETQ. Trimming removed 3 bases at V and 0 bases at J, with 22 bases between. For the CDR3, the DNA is TGCGCCAGCAGCTCCCCCCGGGCGGGGAAAGGCGTCTCCTACGAGCAGTACTTC. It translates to CASSSPRAGKGVSYEQYF.

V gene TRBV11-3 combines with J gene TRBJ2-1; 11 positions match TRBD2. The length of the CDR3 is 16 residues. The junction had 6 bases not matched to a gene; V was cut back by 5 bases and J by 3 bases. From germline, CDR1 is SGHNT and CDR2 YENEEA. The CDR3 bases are TGTGCCAGCAGCCGTGCCGGGACTAGCGGCTACAATGAGCAGTTCTTC. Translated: CASSRAGTSGYNEQFF.

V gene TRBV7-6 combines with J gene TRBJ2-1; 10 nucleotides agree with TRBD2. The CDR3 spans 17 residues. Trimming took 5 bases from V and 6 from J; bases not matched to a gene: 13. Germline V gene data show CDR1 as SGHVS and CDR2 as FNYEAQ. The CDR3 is CASSRTTLAGVGNEQFF. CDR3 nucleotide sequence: TGTGCCAGCAGCCGAACAACCCTAGCGGGAGTAGGCAATGAGCAGTTCTTC.

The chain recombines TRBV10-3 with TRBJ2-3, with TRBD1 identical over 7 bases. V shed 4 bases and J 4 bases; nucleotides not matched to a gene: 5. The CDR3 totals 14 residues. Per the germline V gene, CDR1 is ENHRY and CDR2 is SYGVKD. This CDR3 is CAISVDRAADTQYF. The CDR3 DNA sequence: TGTGCCATCAGTGTCGACAGGGCCGCAGATACGCAGTATTTT.

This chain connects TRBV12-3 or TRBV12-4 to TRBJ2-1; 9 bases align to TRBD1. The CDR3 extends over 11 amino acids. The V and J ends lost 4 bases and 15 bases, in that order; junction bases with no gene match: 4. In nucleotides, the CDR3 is TGTGCCAGCAGTTCCTCGGGACAGGGGTTCTTC. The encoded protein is CASSSSGQGFF.

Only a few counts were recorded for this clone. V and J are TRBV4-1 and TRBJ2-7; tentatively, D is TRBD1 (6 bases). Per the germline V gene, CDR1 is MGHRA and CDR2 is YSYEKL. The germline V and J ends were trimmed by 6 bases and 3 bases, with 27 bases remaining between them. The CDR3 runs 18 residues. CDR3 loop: CASSQAEWGTLRGYEQYF. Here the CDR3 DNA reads TGCGCCAGCAGTCAGGCGGAGTGGGGGACATTGAGGGGCTACGAGCAGTACTTC.

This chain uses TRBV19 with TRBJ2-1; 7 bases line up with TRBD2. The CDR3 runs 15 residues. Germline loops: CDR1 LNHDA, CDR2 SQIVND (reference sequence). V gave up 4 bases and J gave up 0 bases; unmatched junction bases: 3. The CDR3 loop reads CASSTSGSSYNEQFF. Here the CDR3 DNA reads TGTGCCAGTAGTACTAGCGGAAGCTCCTACAATGAGCAGTTCTTC.

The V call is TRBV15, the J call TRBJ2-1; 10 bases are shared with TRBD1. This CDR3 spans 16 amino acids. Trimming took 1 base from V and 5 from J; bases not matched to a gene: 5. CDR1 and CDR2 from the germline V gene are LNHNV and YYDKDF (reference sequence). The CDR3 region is CATSRARDRGDNEQFF. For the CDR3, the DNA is TGTGCCACCAGCAGAGCCCGGGACAGGGGAGACAATGAGCAGTTCTTC.

The CDR3 sequence: CASSPPYGQGKETQYF. In DNA form, the CDR3 reads TGTGCCAGCTCACCACCGTACGGACAGGGAAAAGAGACCCAGTACTTC. The V and J genes are TRBV18 and TRBJ2-5; 8 bases are a match to TRBD1. Germline V gives CDR1 KGHSH, CDR2 LQKENI. CDR3 length: 16 residues. V was pared by 0 bases and J by 3 bases, with 6 bases of the junction left unmatched.

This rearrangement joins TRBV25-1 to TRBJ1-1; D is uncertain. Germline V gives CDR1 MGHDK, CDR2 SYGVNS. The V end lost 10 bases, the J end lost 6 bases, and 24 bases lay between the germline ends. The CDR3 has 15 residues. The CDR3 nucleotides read TGTGCCACCCGGAGCGGCACTGAAAACATCGCTGAAGCTTTCTTT. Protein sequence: CATRSGTENIAEAFF.

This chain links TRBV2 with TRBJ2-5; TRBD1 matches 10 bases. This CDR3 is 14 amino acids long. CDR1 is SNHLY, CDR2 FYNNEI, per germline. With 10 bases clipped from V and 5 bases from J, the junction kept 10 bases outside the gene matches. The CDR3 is CANCRDRGGETQYF. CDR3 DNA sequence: TGTGCCAACTGCCGGGACAGGGGTGGGGAGACCCAGTACTTC.

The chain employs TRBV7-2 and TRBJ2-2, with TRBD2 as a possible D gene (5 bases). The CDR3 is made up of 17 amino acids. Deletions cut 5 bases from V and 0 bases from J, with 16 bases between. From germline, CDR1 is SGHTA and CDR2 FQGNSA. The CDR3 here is CASSPALRAANTGELFF. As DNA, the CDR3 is TGTGCCAGCAGCCCGGCTCTAAGAGCGGCGAACACCGGGGAGCTGTTTTTT. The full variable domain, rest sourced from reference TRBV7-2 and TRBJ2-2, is GAGVSQSPSNKVTEKGKDVELRCDPISGHTALYWYRQSLGQGLEFLIYFQGNSAPDKSGLPSDRFSAERTGGSVSTLTIQRTQQEDSAVYLCASSPALRAANTGELFFGEGSRLTVL.